This entry is about one TCR beta chain. This sample is part of a study of blood T cell repertoires in COVID-19. This CDR3 contains 13 residues. In germline, CDR1 is SGHTA, CDR2 FQGTGA. V lost 2 bases, J lost 2 bases, and 6 bases lay in between. In the authors' methods: Reference gene primer amplification in the assay estimated nucleated cell counts. TCRdb's copy holds only in-frame clones and misses some; the assay was immunoSEQ multiplex PCR. The DNA was the basis for D and trimming; V, J and clone size are from that table. The table has 200,000 to 250,000 clones, 85% to 90% seen once; the top ten hold approximately 2.5%.

Sequenced material: peripheral blood. This TCR was sampled from a man aged 30 to 45 with COVID-19, enrolled during active disease. This chain connects TRBV7-3 to TRBJ1-1; D is uncertain. The CDR3 here is CASSLAGNTEAFF. The CDR3, as DNA: TGTGCCAGCAGCTTAGCCGGTAACACTGAAGCTTTCTTT.